Listed below are T cell receptor beta chains from one sample, sequenced in a study of T cells in narcolepsy. Using immunoSEQ multiplex PCR, the repertoire was profiled, and TCRdb retains in-frame clones only, with some absent. The table shows some 34,000 clones, with about 90% occurring only once. Sequenced: CD45RA- memory CD4+ T cells from PBMCs. Receptors were obtained from a human donor with narcolepsy. Both conserved end residues are part of each CDR3. A D gene is named only where the DNA matches it firmly. Size is omitted from some rows. Given values are once, few, many or a class for expanded clones.

>TRBV19|TRBD1|.|TRBJ1-5
CASSIRGGNQPQHF
TGTGCCAGTAGTATCAGGGGGGGCAATCAGCCCCAGCATTTT
>TRBV5-1|.|.|TRBJ2-2
CASSPLGGNTGELFF
TGCGCCAGCAGCCCCCTGGGGGGGAACACCGGGGAGCTGTTTTTT
>TRBV7-2|TRBD2|.|TRBJ2-1
CASSLVGTSGEQFF
TGTGCCAGCAGCTTAGTCGGGACTAGCGGTGAGCAGTTCTTC
>TRBV7-2|.|.|TRBJ2-5
CASSRTLGTQYF
TGTGCTAGCAGTCGAACGCTCGGAACCCAGTACTTC
>TRBV7-8|.|.|TRBJ2-3
CASSFLRTDTQYF
TGTGCCAGCAGCTTTCTAAGAACAGATACGCAGTATTTT
>TRBV5-4|TRBD2|.|TRBJ2-5
CASSPGLAGGPEETQYF
TGTGCCAGCAGCCCGGGACTAGCGGGAGGGCCGGAGGAGACCCAGTACTTC
>TRBV29-1|.|.|TRBJ1-4
CSVRELGNEKLFF
TGCAGCGTTAGGGAGCTGGGGAATGAAAAACTGTTTTTT
>TRBV11-2|.|few|TRBJ2-7
CASSLRWYEQYF
TGTGCCAGCAGTTTACGATGGTACGAGCAGTACTTC
>TRBV28|TRBD1|.|TRBJ1-6
CASSRGQGSPLHF
TGTGCCAGCAGTCGCGGACAGGGTTCACCCCTCCACTTT
>TRBV7-9|.|.|TRBJ1-4
CASSRRRTSNEKLFF
TGTGCCAGCAGCCGGCGCCGAACAAGTAATGAAAAACTGTTTTTT
>TRBV20-1|.|.|TRBJ2-1
CSAPSKNEQFF
TGCAGTGCCCCTTCGAAGAATGAGCAGTTCTTC
>TRBV2|TRBD1|.|TRBJ1-5
CASFSGQAHQPQHF
TGTGCCAGCTTTTCGGGACAGGCCCATCAGCCCCAGCATTTT
>TRBV30|.|.|TRBJ2-5
CAWSVTSYQETQYF
TGTGCCTGGAGTGTAACGTCGTACCAAGAGACCCAGTACTTC
>TRBV9|.|.|TRBJ2-6
CASSVYPGPAGGSGANVLTF
TGTGCCAGCAGCGTGTACCCGGGACCAGCCGGGGGTTCTGGGGCCAACGTCCTGACTTTC
>TRBV7-2|TRBD2|.|TRBJ2-5
CASSLSAGGETQYF
TGTGCCAGCAGCTTATCGGCGGGGGGGGAGACCCAGTACTTC
>TRBV7-2|TRBD1|.|TRBJ1-5
CASSPQNRGQPQHF
TGTGCCAGCAGCCCACAAAACAGGGGACAGCCCCAGCATTTT
>TRBV7-8|.|.|TRBJ2-7
CASSYRIKGREQYF
TGTGCCAGCAGCTACCGAATTAAGGGACGGGAGCAGTACTTC
>TRBV10-1|.|once|TRBJ2-1
CASSDKSVTAKGDEQFF
TGCGCCAGCAGTGATAAGTCCGTGACAGCGAAAGGGGATGAGCAGTTCTTC
>TRBV5-1|.|.|TRBJ2-7
CASAIQGSYEQYF
TGCGCCAGCGCTATCCAGGGCTCCTACGAGCAGTACTTC
>TRBV7-9|.|.|TRBJ1-3
CASSLSGNTIYF
TGTGCCAGCAGCCTTTCTGGAAACACCATATATTTT
>TRBV18|.|.|TRBJ1-1
CASSPLSLGANTEAFF
TGTGCCAGCTCACCACTGAGCTTGGGGGCGAACACTGAAGCTTTCTTT
>TRBV21-1|.|.|TRBJ2-1
CASALGAEQFF
TGTGCCAGCGCCCTCGGGGCCGAGCAGTTCTTC
>TRBV7-2|TRBD1|.|TRBJ2-7
CASTKGGQGRYEQYF
TGTGCCAGCACCAAAGGGGGACAGGGGAGGTACGAGCAGTACTTC
>TRBV15|.|.|TRBJ2-3
CATSRDRQDTQYF
TGTGCCACCAGCAGAGATCGCCAAGATACGCAGTATTTT
>TRBV2|.|.|TRBJ1-5
CASTGSVINNQPQHF
TGTGCCAGCACAGGGTCCGTGATTAACAATCAGCCCCAGCATTTT
>TRBV7-2|TRBD2|.|TRBJ2-3
CASSLAGSGTRGWRTQYF
TGTGCCAGCAGCTTAGCGGGGTCCGGGACTAGGGGCTGGAGGACGCAGTATTTT
>TRBV7-2|.|.|TRBJ2-2
CASSLMVTGATGELFF
TGTGCCAGCAGCTTAATGGTTACGGGGGCCACCGGGGAGCTGTTTTTT
>TRBV4-3|TRBD2|.|TRBJ2-4
CASSQMGLGEGVAKNIQYF
TGCGCCAGCAGCCAGATGGGACTAGGGGAGGGGGTAGCCAAAAACATTCAGTACTTC
>TRBV28|TRBD2|.|TRBJ2-3
CASSSLAGGTDTQYF
TGTGCCAGCAGTTCCCTAGCGGGGGGCACAGATACGCAGTATTTT
>TRBV4-3|.|.|TRBJ1-2
CASSQWGGDGYTF
TGCGCCAGCAGCCAGTGGGGCGGGGATGGCTACACCTTC
>TRBV7-9|.|.|TRBJ2-3
CASSDTRADTQYF
TGTGCCAGCAGCGACACTAGAGCAGATACGCAGTATTTT
>TRBV6-5|.|.|TRBJ1-2
CASSSRASGYTF
TGTGCCAGCAGTTCTAGGGCTAGTGGCTACACCTTC
>TRBV18|.|.|TRBJ1-3
CASSPDPTGGNTIYF
TGTGCCAGCTCACCAGACCCCACGGGCGGAAACACCATATATTTT
>TRBV18|.|.|TRBJ2-2
CASSPRGGTDTGELFF
TGTGCCAGCTCACCACGGGGCGGGACAGACACCGGGGAGCTGTTTTTT
>TRBV4-2|.|.|TRBJ2-7
CASSQDLGWDYEQYF
TGTGCCAGCAGCCAAGATCTGGGCTGGGACTACGAGCAGTACTTC
>TRBV5-1|TRBD1|.|TRBJ2-3
CASGKDRSTDTQYF
TGCGCCAGCGGCAAGGACAGGAGCACAGATACGCAGTATTTT
>TRBV2|.|once|TRBJ1-4
CASSREATTNEKLFF
TGTGCCAGCAGTCGAGAGGCCACAACTAATGAAAAACTGTTTTTT
>TRBV5-1|.|.|TRBJ2-5
CASSPKGETQYF
TGCGCCAGCAGCCCGAAGGGCGAGACCCAGTACTTC
>TRBV6-6|.|.|TRBJ2-5
CASSYTIGGPAQYF
TGTGCCAGCAGTTACACCATTGGAGGGCCAGCCCAGTACTTC
>TRBV2|.|once|TRBJ1-3
CASVQAIFSGNTIYF
TGTGCCAGCGTGCAGGCAATCTTCTCTGGAAACACCATATATTTT
>TRBV6-1|.|.|TRBJ1-2
CASSEIRIRSRLNYGYTF
TGTGCCAGCAGTGAAATCCGAATCCGGAGCAGGCTTAACTATGGCTACACCTTC